The present TCR beta chain was sequenced within a study of control samples from healthy donors and cancer patients. The CDR3 contains 17 residues. CDR1 is MDHEN, CDR2 SYDVKM, per germline. Trimming stripped 5 bases from V and 4 bases from J, with 24 bases between. Some clones are missing from TCRdb's copy, which holds only in-frame ones; the method was immunoSEQ multiplex PCR. This sample has some 120,000 clones, with approximately 91% found just once. The chain recombines TRBV28 with TRBJ2-7; D possibly matches TRBD1 or TRBD2 (5 bases each). This TCR derives from a man in his fifties in good health. The sequenced material came from blood. CDR3 in amino acids: CASSLGTWGSVVYEQYF. DNA of the CDR3: TGTGCCAGCAGTCTGGGTACGTGGGGGAGCGTCGTTTACGAGCAGTACTTC.